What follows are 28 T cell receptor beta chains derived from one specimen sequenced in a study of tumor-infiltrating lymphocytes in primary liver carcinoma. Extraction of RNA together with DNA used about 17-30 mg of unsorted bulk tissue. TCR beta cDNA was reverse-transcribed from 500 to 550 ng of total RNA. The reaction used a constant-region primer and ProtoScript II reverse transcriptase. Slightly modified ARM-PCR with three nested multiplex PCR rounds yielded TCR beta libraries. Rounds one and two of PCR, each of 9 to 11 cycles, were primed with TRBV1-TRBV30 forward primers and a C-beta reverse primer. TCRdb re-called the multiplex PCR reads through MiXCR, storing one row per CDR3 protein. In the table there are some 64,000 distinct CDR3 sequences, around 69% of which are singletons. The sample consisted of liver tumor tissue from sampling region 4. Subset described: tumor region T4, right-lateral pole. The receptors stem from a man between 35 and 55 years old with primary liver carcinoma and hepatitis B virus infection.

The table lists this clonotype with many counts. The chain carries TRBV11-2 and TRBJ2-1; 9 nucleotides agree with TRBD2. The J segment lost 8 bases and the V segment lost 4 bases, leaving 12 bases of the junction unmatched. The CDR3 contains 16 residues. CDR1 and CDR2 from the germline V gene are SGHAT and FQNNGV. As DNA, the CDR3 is TGTGCCAGCAGCTCGCGCCCCAGCGGGAGGATCTATGAGCAGTTCTTC. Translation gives CASSSRPSGRIYEQFF.

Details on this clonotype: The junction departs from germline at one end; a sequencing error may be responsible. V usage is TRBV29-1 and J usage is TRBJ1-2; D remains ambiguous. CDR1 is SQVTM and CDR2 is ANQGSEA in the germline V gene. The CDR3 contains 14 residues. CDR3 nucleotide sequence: TGCAGCTTTGAAGAGGGCCGCAGGTCATACGGCTACACCTTC. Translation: CSFEEGRRSYGYTF.

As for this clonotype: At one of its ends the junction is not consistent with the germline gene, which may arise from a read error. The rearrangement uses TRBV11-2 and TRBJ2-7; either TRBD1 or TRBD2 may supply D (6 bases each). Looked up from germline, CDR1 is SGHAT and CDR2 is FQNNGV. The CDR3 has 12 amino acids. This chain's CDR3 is CASSSGGYEQYF. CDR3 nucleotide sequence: TGTGCCAGCAGTTCCGGGGGCTACGAGCAATACTTC. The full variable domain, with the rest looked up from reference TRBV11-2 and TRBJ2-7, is EAGVAQSPRYKIIEKRQSVAFWCNPISGHATLYWYQQILGQGPKLLIQFQNNGVVDDSQLPKDRFSAERLKGVDSTLKIQPAKLEDSAVYLCASSSGGYEQYFGPGTRLTVT.

DNA of the CDR3: TGTGTCAGTAAGGGGACCGGTTCCTACGAGCAGTACTTC. The encoded protein is CVSKGTGSYEQYF. This chain joins TRBV12-5 and TRBJ2-7; D could derive from TRBD1 or TRBD2 (5 bases each). The germline V gene has CDR1 LGHNT and CDR2 FRNRAP. The CDR3 extends over 13 amino acids.

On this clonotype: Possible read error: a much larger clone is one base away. The CDR3 nucleotides read TGCGCCAGGAGCCAGAGTCCCGGGGGATCCTATGGCTACACCTTC. Its translation: CARSQSPGGSYGYTF. The chain joins TRBV4-3 to TRBJ1-2; TRBD1 might be the D (5 bases). The CDR3 is 15 amino acids. The V gene's germline CDR1 is LGHNA and CDR2 YSLEER.

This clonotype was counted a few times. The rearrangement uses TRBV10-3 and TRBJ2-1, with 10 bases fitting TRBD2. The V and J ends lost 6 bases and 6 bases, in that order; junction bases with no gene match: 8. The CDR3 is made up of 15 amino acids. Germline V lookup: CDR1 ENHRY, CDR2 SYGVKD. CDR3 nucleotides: TGTGCCATCAGAGTCGGGACTAGCGAGACCAATGAGCAGTTCTTC. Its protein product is CAIRVGTSETNEQFF.

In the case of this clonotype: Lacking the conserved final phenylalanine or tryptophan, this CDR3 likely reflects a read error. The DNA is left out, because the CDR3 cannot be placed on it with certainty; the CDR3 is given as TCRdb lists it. The CDR3: CASSQAATGGTGANVLIL. The gene calls are TRBV4-2 and TRBJ2-6; the D segment call TRBD1 is taken from the table without a DNA check. From its first to its last residue, the CDR3 has 18 amino acids. Germline V lookup: CDR1 LGHNA, CDR2 YNFKEQ.

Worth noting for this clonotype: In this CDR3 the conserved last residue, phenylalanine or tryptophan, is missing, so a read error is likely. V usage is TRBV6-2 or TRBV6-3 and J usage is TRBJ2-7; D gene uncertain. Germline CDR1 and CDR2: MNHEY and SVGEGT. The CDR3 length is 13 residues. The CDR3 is CASSYEVPYVQYL. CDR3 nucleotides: TGTGCCAGCAGTTACGAGGTACCCTACGTGCAGTACTTG.

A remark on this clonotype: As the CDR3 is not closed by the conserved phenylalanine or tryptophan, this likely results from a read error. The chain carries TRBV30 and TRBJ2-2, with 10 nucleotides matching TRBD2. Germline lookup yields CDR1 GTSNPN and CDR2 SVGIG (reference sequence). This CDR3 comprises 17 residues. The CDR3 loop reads CVWIGSGRPINTGELFY. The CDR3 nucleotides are TGTGTCTGGATTGGTAGCGGGAGGCCGATAAACACCGGGGAGCTGTTTTAT.

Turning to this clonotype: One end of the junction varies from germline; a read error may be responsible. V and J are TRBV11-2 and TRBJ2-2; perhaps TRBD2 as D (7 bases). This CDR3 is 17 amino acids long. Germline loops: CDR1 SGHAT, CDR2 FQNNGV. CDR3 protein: CTSSLALGGAKAGELFF. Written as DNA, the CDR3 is TGTACCAGCAGCTTAGCATTAGGGGGGGCGAAGGCCGGGGAGCTGTTTTTT.

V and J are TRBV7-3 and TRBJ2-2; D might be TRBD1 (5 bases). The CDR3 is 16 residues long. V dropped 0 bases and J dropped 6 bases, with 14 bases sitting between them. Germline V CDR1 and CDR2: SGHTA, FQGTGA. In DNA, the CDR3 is TGTGCCAGCAGCTTAACTGGGGCAGCCAGGGCCGGGGAGCTGTTTTTT. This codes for CASSLTGAARAGELFF.

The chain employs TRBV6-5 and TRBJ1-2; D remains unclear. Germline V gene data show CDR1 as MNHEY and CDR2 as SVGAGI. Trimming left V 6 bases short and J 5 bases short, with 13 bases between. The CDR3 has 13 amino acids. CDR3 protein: CASRTGIKYGYTF. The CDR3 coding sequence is TGTGCCAGCAGGACGGGGATTAAGTATGGCTACACCTTC.

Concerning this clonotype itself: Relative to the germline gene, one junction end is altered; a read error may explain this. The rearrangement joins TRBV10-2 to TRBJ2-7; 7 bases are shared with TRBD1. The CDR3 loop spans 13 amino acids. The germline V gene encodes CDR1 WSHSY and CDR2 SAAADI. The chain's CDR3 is CASRTGTGEEQHF. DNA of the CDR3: TGCGCCAGCAGGACCGGTACAGGGGAAGAGCAGCACTTC.

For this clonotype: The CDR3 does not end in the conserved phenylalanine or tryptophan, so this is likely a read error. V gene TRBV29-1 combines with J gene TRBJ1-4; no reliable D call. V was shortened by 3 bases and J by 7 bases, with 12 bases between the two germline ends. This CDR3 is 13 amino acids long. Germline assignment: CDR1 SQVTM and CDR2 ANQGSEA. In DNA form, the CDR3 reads TGCAGCGTTGACGGAGGGATGGGTGAAAAACTGTTTATT. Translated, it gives CSVDGGMGEKLFI.

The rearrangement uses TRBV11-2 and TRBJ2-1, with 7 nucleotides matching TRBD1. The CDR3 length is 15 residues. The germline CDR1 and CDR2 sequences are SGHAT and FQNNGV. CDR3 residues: CPSSSGTGAKDEQFF. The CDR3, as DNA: TGTCCTAGCAGCTCCGGAACAGGGGCTAAAGATGAGCAGTTCTTC.

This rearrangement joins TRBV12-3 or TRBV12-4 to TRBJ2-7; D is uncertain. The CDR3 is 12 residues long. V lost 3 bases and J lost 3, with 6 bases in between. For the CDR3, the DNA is TGTGCCAGCAGTTTGGAACACTACGAGCAGTACTTC. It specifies CASSLEHYEQYF.

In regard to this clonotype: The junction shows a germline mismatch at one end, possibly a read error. This chain's CDR3 is CASRSYTGDLTEVFF. The DNA of the CDR3 is TGTGCCAGCAGATCCTATACAGGGGATCTTACTGAAGTTTTCTTT. The J gene is TRBJ1-1, the V gene TRBV6-6, with 7 nucleotides matching TRBD1. The CDR3 length is 15 residues. Germline V gene lookup returns CDR1 MNHNY and CDR2 SVGAGI (reference sequence).

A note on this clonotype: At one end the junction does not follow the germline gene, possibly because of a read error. For the CDR3, the DNA is TGTGTCCGCAGCCCGGACAGGGGTAGCAATAAGCCCCAGCATTTT. Protein: CVRSPDRGSNKPQHF. The V call is TRBV11-2, the J call TRBJ1-5; 9 bases are a match to TRBD1. The germline V gene encodes CDR1 SGHAT and CDR2 FQNNGV. The CDR3 is 15 amino acids.

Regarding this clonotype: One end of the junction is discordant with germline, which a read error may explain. CDR3 DNA: TGTGCAAGCAGTCCGAGGAACAGGGTCCCTACGCAGTATTTT. This sequence encodes CASSPRNRVPTQYF. The genes are TRBV12-3 or TRBV12-4 and TRBJ2-3; weak D call: TRBD1 (6 bases). The CDR3 extends over 14 amino acids.

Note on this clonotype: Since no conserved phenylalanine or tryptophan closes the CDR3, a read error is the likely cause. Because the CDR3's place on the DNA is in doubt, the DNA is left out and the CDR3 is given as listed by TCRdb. CDR3 residues: CASSLRGLEETRYL. J is TRBJ2-5 and V is TRBV28. From germline, CDR1 is MDHEN and CDR2 SYDVKM. Termini included, the CDR3 measures 14 amino acids.

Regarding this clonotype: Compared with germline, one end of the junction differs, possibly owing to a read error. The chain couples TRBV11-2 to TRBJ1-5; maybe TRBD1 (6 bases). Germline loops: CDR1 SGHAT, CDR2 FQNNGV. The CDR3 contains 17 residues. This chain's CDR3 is CASRLVVVTGSNQPQHF. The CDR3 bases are TGTGCCAGCCGCTTAGTAGTGGTAACAGGGAGCAATCAGCCCCAGCACTTT.

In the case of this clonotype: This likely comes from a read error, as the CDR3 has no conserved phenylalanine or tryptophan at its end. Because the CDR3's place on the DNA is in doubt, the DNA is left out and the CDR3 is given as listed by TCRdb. The CDR3 loop is CASSTQGNNSPHHS. The chain uses TRBV4-2 and TRBJ1-6; TRBD1, the D gene given by the table, was not confirmed from the DNA. The length of the CDR3 is 14 amino acids, counting both ends. Germline V gene sequence: CDR1 LGHNA, CDR2 YNFKEQ.

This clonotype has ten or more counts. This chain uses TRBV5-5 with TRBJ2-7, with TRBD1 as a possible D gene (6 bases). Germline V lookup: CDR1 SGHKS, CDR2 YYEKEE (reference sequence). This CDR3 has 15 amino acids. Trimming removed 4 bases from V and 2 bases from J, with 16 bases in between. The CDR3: CASSLPGQAAYEQYF. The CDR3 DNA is TGTGCCAGCAGCCTACCGGGACAAGCCGCCTACGAGCAGTACTTC.

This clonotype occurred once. The CDR3 nucleotides read TGTGCCAGCAGCTTCCTAGGACGGCTTGGGGAAGATACGCAGTATTTT. It encodes CASSFLGRLGEDTQYF. This sequence joins TRBV6-2 or TRBV6-3 and TRBJ2-3; D is unclear. V lost 6 bases and J 5 bases, leaving 21 bases between the germline ends. Germline CDR1 MNHEY, CDR2 SVGEGT. This CDR3 spans 16 amino acids.

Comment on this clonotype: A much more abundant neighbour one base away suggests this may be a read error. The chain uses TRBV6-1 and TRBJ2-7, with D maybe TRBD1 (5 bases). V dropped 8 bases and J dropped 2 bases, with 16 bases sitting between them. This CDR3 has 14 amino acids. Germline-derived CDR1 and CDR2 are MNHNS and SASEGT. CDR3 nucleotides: TGTGCCAGCCAACGGACAAGGGTCCCCTACGAGCAGTACTTC. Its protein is CASQRTRVPYEQYF.

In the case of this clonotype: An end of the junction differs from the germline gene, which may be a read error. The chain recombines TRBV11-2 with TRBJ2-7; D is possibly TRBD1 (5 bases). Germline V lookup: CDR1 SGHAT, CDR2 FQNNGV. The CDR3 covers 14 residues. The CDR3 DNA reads TGTGCCAGCAGCTCTAACAGGAATTCCTATGAGCGGTACTTC. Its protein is CASSSNRNSYERYF.

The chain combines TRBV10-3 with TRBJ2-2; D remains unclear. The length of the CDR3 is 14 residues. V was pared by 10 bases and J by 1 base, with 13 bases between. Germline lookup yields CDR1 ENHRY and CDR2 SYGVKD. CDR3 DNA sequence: TGTGCCAGTTTAGCAGCAGGGAACACCGGGGAGCTGTTTTTT. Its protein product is CASLAAGNTGELFF.

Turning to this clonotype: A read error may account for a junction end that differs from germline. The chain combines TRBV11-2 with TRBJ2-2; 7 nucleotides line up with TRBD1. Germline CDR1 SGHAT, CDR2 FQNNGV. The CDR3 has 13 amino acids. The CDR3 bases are TGTACCAGCAGCTTGACGGACACAGGGGAACTGTTTTTT. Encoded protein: CTSSLTDTGELFF.